Reported below is one T cell receptor beta chain. What it binds is not known. The source of the sample is a study of B cell selection in AIRE deficiency. Study results and limitations: Patient Tconv and Treg cells showed healthy-like TCRBV usage, CDR3 length, diversity.

Libraries were prepared by immunoSEQ multiplex PCR; TCRdb keeps only in-frame clonotypes and omits some of them. The table shows fewer than 30,000 clones, with about 95% occurring only once. The sorted conventional CD4 T cells were gated as CD4+CD127+. Unmatched junction bases numbered 12, after V lost 0 bases and J lost 4 bases. The CDR3 is made up of 18 amino acids. CDR1 and CDR2 (germline): SGHDT, YYEEEE. This receptor was taken from a human donor in good health. This chain uses TRBV5-6 with TRBJ2-7, with TRBD1 matching 11 bases. The sequencing sample was made of CD4+CD127+ conventional T cells sorted from PBMCs. CDR3 nucleotides: TGTGCCAGCAGCTTGGGCCTCGGAGGACAGGGGGCAGGGTACGAGCAGTACTTC. Protein sequence: CASSLGLGGQGAGYEQYF.